The text below deals with one T cell receptor beta chain. This entry is derived from a study of control samples from healthy donors and cancer patients. Sequencing was performed with immunoSEQ multiplex PCR; in TCRdb, only in-frame clones are kept and a portion is missing. The repertoire holds around 180,000 clones, with 75% to 95% as singletons. This CDR3 spans 14 amino acids. The germline gives CDR1 WSHSY, CDR2 SAAADI. Trimming took 3 bases from V and 7 from J, leaving 15 bases between them. This clonotype was obtained from a woman in her 40s in good health. The sample was blood. The J gene is TRBJ1-1, the V gene TRBV10-2; perhaps TRBD1 as D (5 bases). The CDR3 coding sequence is TGCGCCAGCAGTGATCCCGGACAAGTCAGTGAAGCTTTCTTT. Protein: CASSDPGQVSEAFF.